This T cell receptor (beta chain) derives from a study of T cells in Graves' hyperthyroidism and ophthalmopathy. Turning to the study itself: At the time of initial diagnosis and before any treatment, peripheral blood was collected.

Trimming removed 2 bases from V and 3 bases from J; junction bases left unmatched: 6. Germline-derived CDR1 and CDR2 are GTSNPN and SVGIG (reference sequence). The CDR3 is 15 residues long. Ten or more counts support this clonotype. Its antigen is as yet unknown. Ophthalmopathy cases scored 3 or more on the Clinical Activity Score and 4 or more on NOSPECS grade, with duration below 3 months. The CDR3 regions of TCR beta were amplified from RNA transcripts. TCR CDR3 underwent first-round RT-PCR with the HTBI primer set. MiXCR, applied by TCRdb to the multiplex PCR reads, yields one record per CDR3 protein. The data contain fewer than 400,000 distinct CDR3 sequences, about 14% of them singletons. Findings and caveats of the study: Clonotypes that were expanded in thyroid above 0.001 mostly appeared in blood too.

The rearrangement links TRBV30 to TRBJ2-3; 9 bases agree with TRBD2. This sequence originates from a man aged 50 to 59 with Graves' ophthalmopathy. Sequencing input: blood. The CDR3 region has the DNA TGTGCCTGGAGTCCTACTAGCGGGTTTACAGATACGCAGTATTTT. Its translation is CAWSPTSGFTDTQYF.